Sequencing of this T cell receptor beta chain was carried out in a study of T cell responses to AZD1222 COVID-19 vaccine. Sequencing used immunoSEQ multiplex PCR; TCRdb keeps in-frame clones, though not all of them. The sample carries some 280,000 clones, approximately 94% recorded once. The CDR3 sequence is 14 residues long. V dropped 2 bases and J dropped 3 bases, with 8 bases sitting between them. Germline-derived CDR1 and CDR2 are SNHLY and FYNNEI. The receptor was isolated from an adult who received the AZD1222 COVID-19 vaccine. The sample was peripheral blood, taken 28 days after the second AZD1222 dose. This sequence joins TRBV2 and TRBJ1-3; tentative D call: TRBD1 (5 bases). DNA for the CDR3: TGTGCCAGCAGTGAACAGGGAGGTGGAAACACCATATATTTT. Translation gives CASSEQGGGNTIYF.